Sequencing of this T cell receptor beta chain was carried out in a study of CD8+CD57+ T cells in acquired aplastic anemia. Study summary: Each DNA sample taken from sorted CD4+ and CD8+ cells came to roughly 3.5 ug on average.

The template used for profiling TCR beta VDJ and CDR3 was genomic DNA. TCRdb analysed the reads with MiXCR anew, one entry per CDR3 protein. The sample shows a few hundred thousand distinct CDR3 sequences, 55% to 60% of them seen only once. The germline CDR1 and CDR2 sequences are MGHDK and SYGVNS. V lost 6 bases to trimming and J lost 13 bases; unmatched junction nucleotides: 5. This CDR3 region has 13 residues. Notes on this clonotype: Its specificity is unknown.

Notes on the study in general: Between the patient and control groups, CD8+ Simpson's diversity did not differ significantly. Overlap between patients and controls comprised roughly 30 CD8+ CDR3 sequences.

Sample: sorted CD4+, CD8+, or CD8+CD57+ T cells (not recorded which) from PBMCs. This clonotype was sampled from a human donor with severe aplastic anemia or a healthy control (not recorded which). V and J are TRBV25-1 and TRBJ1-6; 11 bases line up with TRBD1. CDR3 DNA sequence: TGTGCCAGCAGGGGACAGGGGGTTCGGCCCCTCCACTTT. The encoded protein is CASRGQGVRPLHF.